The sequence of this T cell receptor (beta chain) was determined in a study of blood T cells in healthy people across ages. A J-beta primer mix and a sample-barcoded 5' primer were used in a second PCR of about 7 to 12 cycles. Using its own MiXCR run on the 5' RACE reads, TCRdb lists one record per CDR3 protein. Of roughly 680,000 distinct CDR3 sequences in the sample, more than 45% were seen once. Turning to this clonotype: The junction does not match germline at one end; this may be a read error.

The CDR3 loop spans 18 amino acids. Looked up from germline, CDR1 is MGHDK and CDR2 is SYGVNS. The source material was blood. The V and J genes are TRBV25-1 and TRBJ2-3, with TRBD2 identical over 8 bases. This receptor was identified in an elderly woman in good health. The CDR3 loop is CASSESQAGATSGDAQYF. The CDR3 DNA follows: TGTGCCAGCAGTGAAAGTCAAGCGGGGGCGACCTCCGGAGATGCGCAGTATTTT.